The T cell receptor beta chain under discussion was sequenced for a study of blood T cell repertoires in COVID-19. For the study at large: Some COVID-19 samples were acute and others convalescent; all came from the United States, Italy and Spain.

The V end lost 4 bases, the J end lost 7 bases, and 7 bases lay between the germline ends. Germline loops: CDR1 SNHLY, CDR2 FYNNEI. The length of the CDR3 is 12 residues. In the source study's methods: Amplification of reference gene primers provided the estimated nucleated cell counts. Only in-frame clones appear in the TCRdb table, and some are missing; sequencing was by immunoSEQ multiplex PCR. V and J calls and clone size are copied from that table; D and trimming were computed from the DNA. The data contain tens of thousands of clones, 80% to 90% of them seen just once; the ten biggest clones take up around 32%.

J is TRBJ2-2 and V is TRBV2; D might be TRBD2 (5 bases). This TCR was recovered from a woman older than 75 with COVID-19, enrolled during active disease. Source material: peripheral blood. The CDR3 reads CASSAGSGELFF. CDR3 in DNA: TGTGCCAGCAGTGCGGGGAGCGGGGAGCTGTTTTTT.